These 25 T cell receptor beta chains share one sample of origin, sequenced in a study of metastatic and nonmetastatic thyroid tumors. From the PCR reads, TCRdb re-called clones with MiXCR. Of under 75,000 clones listed, 15% to 20% were seen once; the top ten hold 9.5% to 15%. The entire patient cohort was treatment-naive prior to thyroid surgery. The specimen was blood. The receptors were gathered from a female donor with papillary thyroid cancer or a benign thyroid nodule (not recorded which). Some clones in this sample may be carry-over from other donors' samples.

The chain uses TRBV5-6 and TRBJ1-2; D remains unclear. The CDR3 runs to 16 residues. V was pared by 0 bases and J by 5 bases, with 17 bases between. Germline assignment: CDR1 SGHDT and CDR2 YYEEEE. CDR3 coding DNA: TGTGCCAGCAGCTTGGCAGCCGTCCCCTATTATTATGGCTACACCTTC. Protein: CASSLAAVPYYYGYTF.

This chain uses TRBV5-6 with TRBJ2-5, with D maybe TRBD1 (6 bases). This CDR3 contains 13 residues. V was clipped by 3 bases and J by 5 bases, with 11 bases between them. From germline, CDR1 is SGHDT and CDR2 YYEEEE. CDR3 nucleotide sequence: TGTGCCAGCAGCTCCGGACAGAGGGAGACCCAGTACTTC. Translating it yields CASSSGQRETQYF.

This clone occurred many times. The V and J genes are TRBV25-1 and TRBJ1-3; D is unclear. This CDR3 spans 14 amino acids. Trimming removed 4 bases at V and 4 bases at J, with 11 bases between. From germline, CDR1 is MGHDK and CDR2 SYGVNS. CDR3 residues: CASSALGGGNTIYF. The CDR3 DNA follows: TGTGCCAGCAGTGCCCTCGGAGGGGGAAACACCATATATTTT.

This rearrangement joins TRBV4-3 to TRBJ2-7; 7 bases fit TRBD2. J lost 2 bases, V lost 4 bases, and 5 bases had no gene match. In germline, CDR1 is LGHNA, CDR2 YSLEER. CDR3 length: 14 amino acids. In DNA, the CDR3 is TGCGCCAGCAGCCCTGGGAGGGGACCCTACGAGCAGTACTTC. Its protein product is CASSPGRGPYEQYF.

This clone was recorded at least ten times. This chain joins TRBV30 and TRBJ2-1; D possibly uses TRBD1 or TRBD2 (5 bases each). Germline CDR1 is GTSNPN and CDR2 is SVGIG (reference sequence). CDR3 length equals 15 residues. The ends were cut back, 2 bases at V and 9 bases at J, with 20 bases in the middle. In DNA, the CDR3 is TGTGCCTGGAGTCTTGGGACGGGACGGGAAATTGAGCAGTTCTTC. As protein: CAWSLGTGREIEQFF.

This clone was observed many times. This rearrangement joins TRBV18 to TRBJ2-7; TRBD2 matches 13 bases. V lost 3 bases to trimming and J lost 3 bases; unmatched junction nucleotides: 5. The germline V gene has CDR1 KGHSH and CDR2 LQKENI. CDR3 length: 16 amino acids. CDR3 protein: CASSPKGLAGNYEQYF. CDR3 coding DNA: TGTGCCAGCTCACCGAAGGGACTAGCGGGAAACTACGAGCAGTACTTC. Combining the CDR3 with reference TRBV18 and TRBJ2-7 gives the whole variable domain NAGVMQNPRHLVRRRGQEARLRCSPMKGHSHVYWYRQLPEEGLKFMVYLQKENIIDESGMPKERFSAEFPKEGPSILRIQQVVRGDSAAYFCASSPKGLAGNYEQYFGPGTRLTVT.

V and J are TRBV10-1 and TRBJ2-5; 7 bases fit TRBD2. Trimming at V came to 1 base and at J to 5 bases, leaving 4 bases not matched to a gene. CDR1 WNHNN and CDR2 SYGVQD come from the germline V gene (reference sequence). The CDR3 sequence is 14 residues long. DNA for the CDR3: TGCGCCAGCAGTGAGTTCGCGGGAGAGGAGACCCAGTACTTC. It translates to CASSEFAGEETQYF.

This clone was observed at least ten times. The genes are TRBV20-1 and TRBJ1-4; D may be TRBD1 (5 bases). V dropped 3 bases and J dropped 2 bases, with 10 bases sitting between them. Germline-derived CDR1 and CDR2 are DFQATT and SNEGSKA (reference sequence). CDR3 length: 14 residues. This chain's CDR3 is CSARLQGTNEKLFF. DNA for the CDR3: TGCAGTGCTAGGCTGCAGGGCACTAATGAAAAACTGTTTTTT.

This clone was seen ten or more times. The rearrangement links TRBV10-3 to TRBJ1-1, with D possibly TRBD1 on 6 matching bases. CDR1 and CDR2 (germline): ENHRY, SYGVKD. V lost 2 bases and J 3 bases, leaving 16 bases between the germline ends. The CDR3 is made up of 16 amino acids. CDR3 DNA: TGTGCCATCAGTGAGGTCCCCGGGGGCTGGGACACTGAAGCTTTCTTT. This translates into CAISEVPGGWDTEAFF.

This clone was counted ten times or more. This sequence joins TRBV19 and TRBJ2-7; 8 bases map to TRBD2. CDR1 is LNHDA, CDR2 SQIVND, per germline (reference sequence). V shed 8 bases, J shed 3 bases, and the junction held 12 bases outside the gene matches. The CDR3 sequence is 15 residues long. The CDR3 DNA reads as TGTGCCAGTTCCTCAGCGACTAGCGCGAGCTACGAGCAGTACTTC. It is translated as CASSSATSASYEQYF.

The chain recombines TRBV11-3 with TRBJ1-2, with TRBD1 matching 10 bases. The trim removed 4 bases at V and 2 bases at J, leaving 4 bases unmatched. Per the germline V gene, CDR1 is SGHNT and CDR2 is YENEEA. The CDR3 runs 15 residues. The CDR3 sequence: CASSSGQGFNYGYTF. The CDR3 DNA follows: TGTGCCAGCAGCTCGGGACAGGGGTTCAACTATGGCTACACCTTC.

The sample holds one count of this clone. The rearrangement uses TRBV5-1 and TRBJ2-3; TRBD2 aligns across 8 bases. The germline CDR1 and CDR2 sequences are SGHRS and YFSETQ. With 6 bases clipped from V and 3 bases from J, the junction kept 9 bases outside the gene matches. The CDR3 is made up of 15 amino acids. CDR3 in amino acids: CASIYSGSWTDTQYF. CDR3 nucleotide sequence: TGCGCCAGCATCTACAGCGGGAGTTGGACAGATACGCAGTATTTT. The variable domain in full, completed from reference TRBV5-1 and TRBJ2-3, reads KAGVTQTPRYLIKTRGQQVTLSCSPISGHRSVSWYQQTPGQGLQFLFEYFSETQRNKGNFPGRFSGRQFSNSRSEMNVSTLELGDSALYLCASIYSGSWTDTQYFGPGTRLTVL.

This clone came up many times. The J gene is TRBJ2-7, the V gene TRBV11-2; 7 bases agree with TRBD1. Germline trimming cut 0 bases from V and 3 bases from J; bases unmatched to any gene: 2. This CDR3 spans 14 amino acids. Germline V lookup: CDR1 SGHAT, CDR2 FQNNGV. The CDR3 DNA reads TGTGCCAGCAGCTTAGAAGGGGGCTACTACGAGCAGTACTTC. This encodes CASSLEGGYYEQYF.

This clone appeared many times. The chain employs TRBV11-3 and TRBJ2-3, with a weak D call TRBD2 (6 bases). Germline-derived CDR1 and CDR2 are SGHNT and YENEEA. This CDR3 has 14 residues. V lost 5 bases and J lost 0, with 9 bases in between. CDR3 coding DNA: TGTGCCAGCAGCAAAGGGAGGAGCACAGATACGCAGTATTTT. As protein: CASSKGRSTDTQYF.

About this clone itself: The identical CDR3 is also encoded by other nucleotide sequences in the sample. V gene TRBV5-1 combines with J gene TRBJ2-3; 11 bases agree with TRBD2. The CDR3 has 17 amino acids. Germline V CDR1 and CDR2: SGHRS, YFSETQ. The junction had 12 bases not matched to a gene; V was cut back by 4 bases and J by 5 bases. In DNA, the CDR3 is TGCGCCAGCAGCCCGGGGGCGCTAGCGGGAGGCGTAGATACGCAGTATTTT. This codes for CASSPGALAGGVDTQYF.

V gene TRBV7-9 combines with J gene TRBJ1-3; D is perhaps TRBD1 (5 bases). Germline V gives CDR1 SEHNR, CDR2 FQNEAQ (reference sequence). The CDR3 covers 14 residues. The V gene lost 5 bases and the J gene lost 5 bases, with 13 bases spanning the gap. Written as DNA, the CDR3 is TGTGCCAGCAGCACGGGGGGGAATCGAAACACCATATATTTT. It yields the protein CASSTGGNRNTIYF.

This clone was seen repeatedly, ten times or more. The chain employs TRBV5-1 and TRBJ2-1, with D perhaps matching TRBD2 (6 bases). Trimming pared 0 bases from V and 0 bases from J, leaving 16 bases between. This CDR3 spans 18 amino acids. Germline V CDR1 and CDR2: SGHRS, YFSETQ. CDR3 amino acids: CASSLAGASDHSYNEQFF. In DNA form, the CDR3 reads TGCGCCAGCAGCTTGGCCGGGGCTAGCGATCACTCCTACAATGAGCAGTTCTTC. The full variable domain, completed using reference TRBV5-1 and TRBJ2-1, is KAGVTQTPRYLIKTRGQQVTLSCSPISGHRSVSWYQQTPGQGLQFLFEYFSETQRNKGNFPGRFSGRQFSNSRSEMNVSTLELGDSALYLCASSLAGASDHSYNEQFFGPGTRLTVL.

This clone was seen only a few times. The V and J genes are TRBV3-1 and TRBJ2-6; D gene ambiguous. CDR3 length: 17 amino acids. Trimming took 4 bases from V and 0 from J, leaving 13 bases between them. Germline V gives CDR1 LGHDT, CDR2 YNNKEL (reference sequence). In DNA form, the CDR3 reads TGTGCCAGCAGCCCTCCCTGGAGAAGCTCTGGGGCCAACGTCCTGACTTTC. Its protein product is CASSPPWRSSGANVLTF. The variable domain in full, completed from reference TRBV3-1 and TRBJ2-6, reads DTAVSQTPKYLVTQMGNDKSIKCEQNLGHDTMYWYKQDSKKFLKIMFSYNNKELIINETVPNRFSPKSPDKAHLNLHINSLELGDSAVYFCASSPPWRSSGANVLTFGAGSRLTVL.

This chain uses TRBV20-1 with TRBJ2-1; 8 nucleotides line up with TRBD1. Germline V gene lookup returns CDR1 DFQATT and CDR2 SNEGSKA (reference sequence). CDR3 size: 15 residues. J was trimmed by 3 bases and V by 3 bases; bases with no gene match: 7. CDR3 nucleotides: TGCAGTGCTAGTGAGACAGGGGACCTCTACAATGAGCAGTTCTTC. Encoded protein: CSASETGDLYNEQFF.

As to this clone: The same CDR3 also results from other DNA sequences found in this sample. The rearrangement links TRBV3-1 to TRBJ2-7; no clear D. Trimming left V 3 bases short and J 6 bases short, with 6 bases between. This CDR3 is built from 11 residues. Germline loops: CDR1 LGHDT, CDR2 YNNKEL (reference sequence). The CDR3 is CASSQASEQYF. The CDR3 DNA reads as TGTGCCAGCAGCCAGGCCTCCGAGCAGTACTTC.

This clone showed up many times. The chain employs TRBV6-6 and TRBJ2-3; TRBD2 matches 8 bases. CDR1 is MNHNY, CDR2 SVGAGI, per germline (reference sequence). J gave up 0 bases and V 8 bases, and 13 bases lay outside the gene matches. The CDR3 length is 17 residues. The CDR3 here is CASPRSGTRPSTDTQYF. The CDR3 nucleotides are TGTGCCAGCCCAAGATCCGGGACTAGGCCGAGCACAGATACGCAGTATTTT.

The V call is TRBV7-9, the J call TRBJ2-2; perhaps TRBD1 as D (6 bases). The CDR3 totals 14 residues. V was pared by 8 bases and J by 3 bases, with 13 bases between. Germline CDR1 is SEHNR and CDR2 is FQNEAQ (reference sequence). The CDR3 region is CASGLGTHTGELFF. The CDR3 DNA sequence: TGTGCCAGCGGCCTGGGGACACACACCGGGGAGCTGTTTTTT.

This clone has ten or more counts. The chain carries TRBV11-2 and TRBJ2-1; D perhaps matches TRBD1 (6 bases). CDR3 length: 14 amino acids. CDR1 SGHAT and CDR2 FQNNGV come from the germline V gene. The V end lost 5 bases, the J end lost 2 bases, and 10 bases lay between the germline ends. The CDR3 reads CASSLGTTYNEQFF. The CDR3 DNA reads TGTGCCAGCAGCCTTGGGACAACCTACAATGAGCAGTTCTTC. The complete variable domain, with remaining parts taken from reference TRBV11-2 and TRBJ2-1, reads EAGVAQSPRYKIIEKRQSVAFWCNPISGHATLYWYQQILGQGPKLLIQFQNNGVVDDSQLPKDRFSAERLKGVDSTLKIQPAKLEDSAVYLCASSLGTTYNEQFFGPGTRLTVL.

CDR3: CASSEAAGESDEQYF. DNA for the CDR3: TGTGCCAGCAGTGAAGCAGCGGGAGAATCGGACGAGCAGTACTTC. V usage is TRBV6-1 and J usage is TRBJ2-7; 8 bases match TRBD2. The ends lost 0 bases at V and 5 bases at J; junction bases unmatched: 6. CDR3 size: 15 residues. Germline assignment: CDR1 MNHNS and CDR2 SASEGT.

The chain has TRBV28 and TRBJ1-2, with 9 bases lining up with TRBD1. The germline CDR1 and CDR2 sequences are MDHEN and SYDVKM. CDR3 length equals 12 residues. Trimming took 8 bases from V and 5 from J; bases not matched to a gene: 3. Written as DNA, the CDR3 is TGTGCCAGCCGGGACAGGGCTTATGGCTACACCTTC. Residues: CASRDRAYGYTF.